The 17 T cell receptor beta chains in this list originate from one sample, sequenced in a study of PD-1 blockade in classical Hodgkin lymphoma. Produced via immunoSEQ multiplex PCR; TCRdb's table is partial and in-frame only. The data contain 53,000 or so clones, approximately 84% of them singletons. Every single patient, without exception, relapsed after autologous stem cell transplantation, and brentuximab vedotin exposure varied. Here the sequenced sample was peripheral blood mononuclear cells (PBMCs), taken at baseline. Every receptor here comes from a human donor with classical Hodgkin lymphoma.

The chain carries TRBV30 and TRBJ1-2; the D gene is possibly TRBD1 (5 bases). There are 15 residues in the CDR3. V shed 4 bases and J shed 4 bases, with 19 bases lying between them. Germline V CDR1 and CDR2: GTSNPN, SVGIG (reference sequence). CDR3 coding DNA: TGTGCCTGGACCGCGACAGAGGGGCTGGTCTATGGCTACACCTTC. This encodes CAWTATEGLVYGYTF.

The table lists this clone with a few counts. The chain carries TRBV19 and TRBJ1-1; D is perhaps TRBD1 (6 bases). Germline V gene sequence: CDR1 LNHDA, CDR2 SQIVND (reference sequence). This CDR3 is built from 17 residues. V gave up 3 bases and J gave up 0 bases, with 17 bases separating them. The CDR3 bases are TGTGCCAGTAGTATTCATTTTCGACAGGCAGTGAACACTGAAGCTTTCTTT. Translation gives CASSIHFRQAVNTEAFF. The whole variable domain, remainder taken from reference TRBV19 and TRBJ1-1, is DGGITQSPKYLFRKEGQNVTLSCEQNLNHDAMYWYRQDPGQGLRLIYYSQIVNDFQKGDIAEGYSVSREKKESFPLTVTSAQKNPTAFYLCASSIHFRQAVNTEAFFGQGTRLTVV.

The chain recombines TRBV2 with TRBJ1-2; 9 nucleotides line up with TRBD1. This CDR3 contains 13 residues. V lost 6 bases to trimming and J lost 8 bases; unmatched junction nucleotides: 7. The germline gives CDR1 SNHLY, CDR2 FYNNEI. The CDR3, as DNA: TGTGCCAGCAGACCACAGGGGGCTGGCGGCTACACCTTC. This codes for CASRPQGAGGYTF.

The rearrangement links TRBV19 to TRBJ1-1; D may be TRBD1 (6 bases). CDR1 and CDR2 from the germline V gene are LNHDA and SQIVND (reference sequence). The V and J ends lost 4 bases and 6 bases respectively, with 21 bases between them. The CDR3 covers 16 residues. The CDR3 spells CASSKGGYWVGPEAFF. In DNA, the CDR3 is TGTGCCAGTAGTAAGGGGGGGTATTGGGTTGGGCCTGAAGCTTTCTTT.

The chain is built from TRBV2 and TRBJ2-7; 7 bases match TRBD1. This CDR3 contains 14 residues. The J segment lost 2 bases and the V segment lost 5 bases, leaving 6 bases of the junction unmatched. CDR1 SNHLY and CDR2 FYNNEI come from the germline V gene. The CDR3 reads CASSKGTGAYEQYV. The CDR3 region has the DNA TGTGCCAGCAGTAAGGGTACAGGGGCCTACGAGCAGTACGTC.

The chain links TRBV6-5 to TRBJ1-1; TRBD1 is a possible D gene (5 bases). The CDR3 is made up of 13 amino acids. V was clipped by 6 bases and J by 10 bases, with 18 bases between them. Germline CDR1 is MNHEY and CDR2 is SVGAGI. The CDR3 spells CASSRRDGGGAFF. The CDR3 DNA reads TGTGCCAGCAGCCGTCGGGACGGCGGAGGAGCTTTCTTT.

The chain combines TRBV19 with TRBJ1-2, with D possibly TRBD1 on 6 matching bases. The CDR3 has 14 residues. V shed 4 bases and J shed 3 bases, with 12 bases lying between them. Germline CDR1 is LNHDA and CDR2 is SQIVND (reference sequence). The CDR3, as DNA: TGTGCCAGTAGTACCATACAGGGAGACTATGGCTACACCTTC. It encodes CASSTIQGDYGYTF.

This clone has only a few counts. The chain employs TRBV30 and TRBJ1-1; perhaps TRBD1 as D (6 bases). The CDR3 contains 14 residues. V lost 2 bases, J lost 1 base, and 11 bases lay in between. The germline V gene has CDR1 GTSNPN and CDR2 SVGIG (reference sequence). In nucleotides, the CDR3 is TGTGCCTGGAGTACACTAGGGGGGAACACTGAAGCTTTCTTT. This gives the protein CAWSTLGGNTEAFF.

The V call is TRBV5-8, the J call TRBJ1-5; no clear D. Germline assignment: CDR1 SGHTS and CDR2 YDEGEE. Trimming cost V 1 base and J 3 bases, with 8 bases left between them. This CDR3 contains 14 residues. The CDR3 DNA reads TGTGCCAGCAGCTTGTACAAAGACAATCAGCCCCAGCATTTT. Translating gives CASSLYKDNQPQHF.

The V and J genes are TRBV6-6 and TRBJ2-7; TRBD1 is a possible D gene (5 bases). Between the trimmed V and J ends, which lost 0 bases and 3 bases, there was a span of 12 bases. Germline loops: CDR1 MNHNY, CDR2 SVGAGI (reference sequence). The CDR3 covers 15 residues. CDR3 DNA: TGTGCCAGCAGTTACTCGCCAGGGTCCTTCTACGAGCAGTACGTC. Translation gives CASSYSPGSFYEQYV.

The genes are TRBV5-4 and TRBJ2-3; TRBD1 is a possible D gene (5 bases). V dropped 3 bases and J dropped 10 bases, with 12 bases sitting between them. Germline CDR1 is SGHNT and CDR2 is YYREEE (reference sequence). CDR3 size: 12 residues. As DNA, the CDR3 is TGTGCCAGCAGCTCAGGACACGAAGCGCAGTATTTT. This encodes CASSSGHEAQYF.

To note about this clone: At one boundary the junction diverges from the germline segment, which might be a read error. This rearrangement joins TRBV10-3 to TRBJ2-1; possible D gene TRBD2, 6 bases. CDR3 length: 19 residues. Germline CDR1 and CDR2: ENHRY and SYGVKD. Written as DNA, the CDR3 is TGTGCCATCAGTGAGACGTCTCGTCCCGGGACTTTGGCCTACGATGAGCAGTTCTTC. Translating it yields CAISETSRPGTLAYDEQFF.

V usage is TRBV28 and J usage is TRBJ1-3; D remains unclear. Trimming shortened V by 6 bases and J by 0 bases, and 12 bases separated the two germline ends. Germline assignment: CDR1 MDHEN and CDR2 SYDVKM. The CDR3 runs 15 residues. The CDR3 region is CASRPETLSGNTIYF. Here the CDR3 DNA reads TGTGCCAGCAGACCTGAGACACTCTCTGGAAACACCATATATTTT.

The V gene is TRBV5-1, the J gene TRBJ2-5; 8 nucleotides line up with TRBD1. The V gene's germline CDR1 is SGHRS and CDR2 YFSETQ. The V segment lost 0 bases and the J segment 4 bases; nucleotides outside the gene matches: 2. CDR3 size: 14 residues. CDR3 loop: CASSLEGQGETQYF. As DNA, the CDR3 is TGCGCCAGCAGCTTGGAAGGACAGGGAGAGACCCAGTACTTC.

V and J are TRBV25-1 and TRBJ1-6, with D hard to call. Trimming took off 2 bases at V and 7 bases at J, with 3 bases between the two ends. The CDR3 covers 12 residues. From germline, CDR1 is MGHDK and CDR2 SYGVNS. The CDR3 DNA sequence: TGTGCCAGCAGTGAAGGGAATTCACCCCTCCACTTT. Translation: CASSEGNSPLHF.

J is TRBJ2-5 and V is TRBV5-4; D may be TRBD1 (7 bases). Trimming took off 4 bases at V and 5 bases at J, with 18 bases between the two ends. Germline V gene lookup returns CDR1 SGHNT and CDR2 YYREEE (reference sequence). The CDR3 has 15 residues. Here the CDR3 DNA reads TGTGCCAGCAGCCCCACAACCGCAGGGGGGGAGACCCAGTACTTC. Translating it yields CASSPTTAGGETQYF.

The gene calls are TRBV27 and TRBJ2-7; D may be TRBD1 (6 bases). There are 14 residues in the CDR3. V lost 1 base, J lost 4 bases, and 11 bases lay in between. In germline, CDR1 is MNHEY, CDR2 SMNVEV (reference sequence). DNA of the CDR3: TGTGCCAGCAGTTTATTGGACAGAAGGTACGAGCAGTACTTC. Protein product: CASSLLDRRYEQYF.